This T cell receptor (beta chain) was found in a study of blood T cell repertoires in COVID-19 (dated by TCRdb to about 2020). At the level of the whole study: The collaborator samples originated in the United States, Italy and Spain and spanned the acute and convalescent phases of COVID-19. Samples were obtained from the ongoing ImmuneRACE study (first 160 participants) and from approximately 1,200 subjects provided by 6 global collaborators. Where available, HLA class I and class II types were taken from metadata supplied by the sample provider and were not determined by assay-based typing. Subjects who had been exposed to COVID-19, were actively infected with it, or had recovered from it provided the deeply sampled blood TCRbeta repertoires that made up the dataset. The prospective study material was composed of cDNA or gDNA derived from T cells, B-cell-depleted T cells, or PBMCs. The sample metadata nearly always contained a de-identified subject ID, COVID-19 status, age in years and sex. The repertoires were released in a freely available public database meant as a resource for research on the immune response to SARS-CoV-2. The paper as a whole reports these results and caveats: The amount of clinical and demographic metadata varied by source and participant and was provided uncurated.

The CDR3 holds 15 amino acids from the cysteine to the phenylalanine. The sequence is cut down to CDR3 DNA, 45 bases in frame from base 1. Sequences GTSNPN (CDR1) and SVGIG (CDR2) are obtained from the germline V gene (reference sequence). The germline V end is reduced by 1 base and the J end by 4 bases; junction bases left unmatched: 6. About this clone: Its antigen is unknown. Per-nucleotide qualities are absent, and no much larger clonotype sits a single base away.

TCRbeta CDR3 regions were amplified from genomic DNA by means of the immunoSEQ Assay, a bias-controlled multiplex PCR. In the original analysis: The number of nucleated cells in each sample was estimated by amplification of reference gene primers within the assay. Sequence reads were collapsed and filtered to measure the absolute abundance of every unique TCRbeta CDR3 rearrangement. For each sample, productive Simpson clonality was calculated by taking the square root of Simpson's diversity index across productive rearrangements. TCRdb carries this immuneACCESS record with in-frame sequences only. Its versions omit some clonotypes, under half of them owing to an unresolved V gene in the studies checked, with the rest unexplained. V and J calls plus clone size are reproduced from that table; the DNA served to infer D and trimming. This sample gives 150,000 or so clones in total; just under 85% of them show up just once. The ten largest clones represent 22% of the sample.

Collaborating institutions collected whole blood in K2EDTA tubes following their own protocols. For TCRbeta analysis, collaborator samples were shipped as frozen whole blood, as isolated PBMCs, or as DNA extracted from either sample type. Sequenced sample: peripheral blood. Recombination connected TRBV30 to TRBJ2-3, with 9 bases aligning to TRBD2. This receptor was taken from a woman of 80 years or more with acute or convalescent COVID-19. The nucleotides are TGTGCCTGGAGTGCAGCGGGAGGATTTGCAGATACGCAGTATTTT. Translated, it reads CAWSAAGGFADTQYF.